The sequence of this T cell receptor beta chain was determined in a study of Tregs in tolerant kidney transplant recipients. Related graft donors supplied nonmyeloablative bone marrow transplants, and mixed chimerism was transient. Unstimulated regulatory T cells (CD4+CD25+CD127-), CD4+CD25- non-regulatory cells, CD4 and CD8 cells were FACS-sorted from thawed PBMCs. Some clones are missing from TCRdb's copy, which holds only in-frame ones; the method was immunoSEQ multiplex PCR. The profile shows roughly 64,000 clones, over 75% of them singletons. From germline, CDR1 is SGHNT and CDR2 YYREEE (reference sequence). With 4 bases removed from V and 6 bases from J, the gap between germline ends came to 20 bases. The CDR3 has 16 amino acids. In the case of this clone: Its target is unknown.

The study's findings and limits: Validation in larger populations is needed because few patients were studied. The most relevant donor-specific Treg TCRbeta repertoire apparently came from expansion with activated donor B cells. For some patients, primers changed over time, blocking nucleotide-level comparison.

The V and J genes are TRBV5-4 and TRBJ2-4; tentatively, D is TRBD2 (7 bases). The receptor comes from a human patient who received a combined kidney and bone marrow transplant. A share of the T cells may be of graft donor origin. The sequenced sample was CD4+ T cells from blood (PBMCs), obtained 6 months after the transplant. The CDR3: CASSRSGAGALNIQYF. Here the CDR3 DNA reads TGTGCCAGCAGCAGATCAGGGGCGGGGGCCTTAAACATTCAGTACTTC.